These T cell receptor beta chains were read from a single sample in a study of CD8 T cells in Susac syndrome. TCRdb used MiXCR to reprocess the immunoSEQ multiplex PCR reads, holding one entry per CDR3 protein. Among about 200,000 distinct CDR3 sequences listed, about 96% were seen once. The specimen sequenced was CD4+ T cells from PBMCs. The receptor set was obtained from a human donor with multiple sclerosis. Each CDR3 is given with its conserved first and last residue. Only some rows state a clone size, as once, few, many or a class for expanded clones.

TRBV6-2/TRBV6-3,-,TRBJ2-3,CASTSSGGTDTQYF
TRBV19,once,TRBJ2-1,CASSFLPWGEQFF
TRBV29-1,-,TRBJ2-3,CSVDSSTDTQYF
TRBV20-1,once,TRBJ2-1,CSARDWGAVNEQFF
TRBV30,-,TRBJ2-7,CAWNRGRGPSYEQYF
TRBV11-3,-,TRBJ2-2,CASSLARPGELFF
TRBV9,-,TRBJ2-7,CASSPRGSGGSYEQYF
TRBV20-1,-,TRBJ1-1,CSARQGALNTEAFF
TRBV9,-,TRBJ2-1,CASSGDQGGVQFF
TRBV5-1,-,TRBJ2-7,CASSSRGWEQYF
TRBV5-1,-,TRBJ2-2,CASSSGTRELTGELFF
TRBV29-1,-,TRBJ2-4,CSVRGGLAKNIQYF
TRBV12-5,-,TRBJ2-1,CASGLYSRPAQQFF
TRBV20-1,-,TRBJ1-5,CSASARGSSQPQHF
TRBV30,-,TRBJ2-3,CARNTGAFTDTQYF
TRBV20-1,-,TRBJ1-2,CSAPGTGGNANYGYTF
TRBV6-5,-,TRBJ2-7,CASTRGLYYEQYF
TRBV23-1,-,TRBJ1-5,CASSQFTGSTQPQHF
TRBV29-1,once,TRBJ1-2,CSVEALQAGYGYTF
TRBV7-9,-,TRBJ2-1,CASSPGDSGAF
TRBV20-1,-,TRBJ2-7,CSARTGEGSAYEQYF
TRBV3-1,-,TRBJ1-1,CASSYLGGAFF
TRBV9,few,TRBJ2-7,CASSPRTSTYEQYF
TRBV29-1,-,TRBJ2-3,CSVVPGLAGGRDTQYF
TRBV20-1,-,TRBJ1-6,CSATRENNSPLHF
TRBV6-5,-,TRBJ1-2,CASRQTGVNGYTF
TRBV20-1,-,TRBJ1-1,CSARQAMNTEAFF
TRBV7-9,once,TRBJ2-3,CASSILLAGATDTQYF
TRBV7-9,-,TRBJ1-2,CASSSRGGDYGYTF
TRBV3-1,-,TRBJ2-7,CASSHQYSEQYF
TRBV24-1,once,TRBJ2-7,CATSDRTGGEQYF
TRBV6-5,-,TRBJ1-4,CASSHQPGPTPYRGEKLFF
TRBV20-1,-,TRBJ2-7,CSAGQGRNEQYF
TRBV12-3/TRBV12-4,-,TRBJ2-7,CASSLRGFEQYF
TRBV12-3/TRBV12-4,-,TRBJ1-2,CASSFRTDGYTF
TRBV5-6,few,TRBJ1-1,CASSRTGMNTEAFF
TRBV10-3,-,TRBJ2-5,CAIGSQETQYF
TRBV14,-,TRBJ2-3,CASSPATGDTQYF
TRBV24-1,-,TRBJ2-1,CATSDSSGGEQFF
TRBV20-1,-,TRBJ2-3,CSATGLAGTDTQYF
TRBV20-1,-,TRBJ2-1,CSARGLAGTNEQFF
TRBV27,-,TRBJ2-6,CASSFHSGAGANVLTF
TRBV2,-,TRBJ1-1,CASSDLVRTEAFF
TRBV19,-,TRBJ1-1,CASSKHAPGQPEAFF
TRBV20-1,-,TRBJ2-7,CSARVPDSYEQYF
TRBV9,-,TRBJ1-1,CASSVDPGWDTEAFF
TRBV6-1,-,TRBJ2-7,CASSEAHEQYF
TRBV5-1,-,TRBJ1-2,CASSLITGHGYTF
TRBV12-3/TRBV12-4,-,TRBJ2-5,CASSPGTLQETQYF
TRBV5-1,-,TRBJ2-1,CASSLYTRLDSEQFF
TRBV29-1,-,TRBJ1-1,CSVNGQMNTEAFF
TRBV29-1,-,TRBJ2-1,CSAGSRGRALIGEQFF
TRBV3-1,-,TRBJ2-7,CASSQADRSYEQYF
TRBV3-1,-,TRBJ2-7,CASSTPGTIYEQYF